Following are 23 T cell receptor beta chains from one sample sequenced in a study of T cell repertoires in cytomegalovirus infection. No cognate antigen is known for these TCRs. TCRdb passed the reads through MiXCR, listing each CDR3 protein once. The sample includes hundreds of thousands of distinct CDR3 sequences, roughly a third of them seen just once. Source: cultured PBMCs, taken from culture after CMV antigen stimulation. The source of these receptors is a human donor in good health (CMV status not recorded). Some clones in this sample may be carry-over from other donors' samples.

This clonotype showed up just a few times. The V and J genes are TRBV7-2 and TRBJ2-7, with TRBD2 matching 7 bases. With V trimmed by 1 base and J by 5 bases, 5 bases remained unmatched. Per the germline V gene, CDR1 is SGHTA and CDR2 is FQGNSA. This CDR3 contains 14 residues. The CDR3 protein is CASSLGLAVDEQYF. The CDR3 DNA follows: TGTGCCAGCAGCTTAGGCCTAGCGGTGGACGAGCAGTACTTC.

This clonotype was picked up a small number of times. V and J are TRBV11-3 and TRBJ1-1; D uncertain. This CDR3 spans 13 amino acids. The V gene lost 1 base and the J gene lost 4 bases, with 7 bases spanning the gap. Looked up from germline, CDR1 is SGHNT and CDR2 is YENEEA. The DNA for the CDR3 is TGTGCCAGCAGCTTAGTATTGGGCACTGAAGCTTTCTTT. This gives the protein CASSLVLGTEAFF.

This clonotype came up a few times. The chain links TRBV6-2 or TRBV6-3 to TRBJ2-1; TRBD2 aligns across 9 bases. The CDR3 contains 19 residues. From germline, CDR1 is MNHEY and CDR2 SVGEGT. Trimming cost V 2 bases and J 0 bases; bases outside gene matches: 11. DNA for the CDR3: TGTGCCAGCAGTTACCCCGAGTACGGTAGCGGGAGCTCCTACAATGAGCAGTTCTTC. Its protein product is CASSYPEYGSGSSYNEQFF.

This clonotype was observed a handful of times. The chain has TRBV7-3 and TRBJ1-2; maybe TRBD1 (5 bases). The CDR3 is 13 residues long. Germline loops: CDR1 SGHTA, CDR2 FQGTGA. The V gene lost 6 bases and the J gene lost 8 bases, with 16 bases spanning the gap. The CDR3 DNA is TGTGCCAGCAGTTATGAGGGACGGCAGGGCTACACCTTC. The encoded protein is CASSYEGRQGYTF.

This clonotype was detected only a few times. The V gene is TRBV7-6, the J gene TRBJ2-2, with 8 bases fitting TRBD2. The V gene's germline CDR1 is SGHVS and CDR2 FNYEAQ. There are 15 residues in the CDR3. V lost 8 bases and J lost 7; bases outside the gene matches: 12. CDR3 nucleotides: TGTGCCAGCGCGGGCCAGCGGGAGAGAGTCGGGGAGCTGTTTTTT. Its translation: CASAGQRERVGELFF.

The V and J genes are TRBV6-7 and TRBJ1-5; TRBD1 aligns across 8 bases. TRBV6-7 is recorded as an ORF, its role being uncertain. J was trimmed by 1 base and V by 4 bases; bases with no gene match: 15. This CDR3 spans 19 amino acids. The CDR3 DNA sequence: TGTGCCAGCAGTTTGAGCAGGGGGCTTGGGTGGTTCAGCAATCAGCCCCAGCATTTT. It translates to CASSLSRGLGWFSNQPQHF.

This chain links TRBV9 with TRBJ2-1; 11 nucleotides align to TRBD2. CDR3 size: 17 residues. Trimming at V came to 5 bases and at J to 5 bases, leaving 12 bases not matched to a gene. CDR1 SGDLS and CDR2 YYNGEE come from the germline V gene. The CDR3 is CASSSPTGTSGNNEQFF. In DNA form, the CDR3 reads TGTGCCAGCAGTTCACCGACGGGGACTAGCGGAAACAATGAGCAGTTCTTC.

In regard to this clonotype: The junction differs from germline at one of its ends, possibly a read error. The chain has TRBV7-6 and TRBJ2-3; D assignment may be TRBD1 or TRBD2 (5 bases each). Germline V CDR1 and CDR2: SGHVS, FNYEAQ. The CDR3 is 13 residues long. CDR3 amino acids: CASSREGQGGQYF. The CDR3 bases are TGTGCTAGCAGCCGTGAGGGGCAGGGTGGGCAGTATTTT.

This clonotype showed up just a few times. The chain employs TRBV7-2 and TRBJ2-1; 7 bases agree with TRBD2. Germline V gene sequence: CDR1 SGHTA, CDR2 FQGNSA. The CDR3 length is 15 residues. Trimming cost V 1 base and J 4 bases; bases outside gene matches: 4. The CDR3 here is CASSLDGRRYNEQFF. The CDR3 DNA is TGTGCCAGCAGCTTAGACGGGAGGAGATACAATGAGCAGTTCTTC.

The gene calls are TRBV5-1 and TRBJ2-1, with 8 nucleotides matching TRBD2. The CDR3 spans 16 residues. Losses at the gene ends were 3 bases for V and 6 bases for J; bases not matched to a gene: 11. Per germline, CDR1 SGHRS and CDR2 YFSETQ. The CDR3 loop is CASSSSAGEYVNEQFF. Written as DNA, the CDR3 is TGCGCCAGCAGCTCCTCAGCGGGAGAATATGTCAATGAGCAGTTCTTC. Supplemented by reference TRBV5-1 and TRBJ2-1, the full variable domain reads KAGVTQTPRYLIKTRGQQVTLSCSPISGHRSVSWYQQTPGQGLQFLFEYFSETQRNKGNFPGRFSGRQFSNSRSEMNVSTLELGDSALYLCASSSSAGEYVNEQFFGPGTRLTVL.

The rearrangement uses TRBV27 and TRBJ2-3; D not certain. Germline V lookup: CDR1 MNHEY, CDR2 SMNVEV (reference sequence). The CDR3 is 14 residues long. Trimming pared 2 bases from V and 6 bases from J, leaving 12 bases between. The CDR3, as DNA: TGTGCCAGCAGTTTAAGGTTACTGAGGGATACGCAGTATTTT. This sequence encodes CASSLRLLRDTQYF.

This clonotype was counted only a few times. The chain couples TRBV20-1 to TRBJ2-1; possible D gene TRBD2, 5 bases. The CDR3 covers 14 residues. From germline, CDR1 is DFQATT and CDR2 SNEGSKA (reference sequence). V was shortened by 2 bases and J by 6 bases, with 14 bases between the two germline ends. CDR3 region: CSARTLMGSNEQFF. CDR3 in DNA: TGCAGTGCTAGAACCCTTATGGGGAGCAATGAGCAGTTCTTC.

The gene calls are TRBV28 and TRBJ1-1; D might be TRBD1 (5 bases). Germline V lookup: CDR1 MDHEN, CDR2 SYDVKM. This CDR3 has 16 amino acids. The V end was cut by 3 bases, the J end by 6 bases, with 20 bases between. CDR3 DNA: TGTGCCAGCAGTTTCGGGGATGGTGGGGGGAGGCCTGAAGCTTTCTTT. Amino acid sequence: CASSFGDGGGRPEAFF.

This chain joins TRBV6-5 and TRBJ1-2; TRBD1 agrees at 10 bases. The CDR3 has 18 amino acids. CDR1 MNHEY and CDR2 SVGAGI come from the germline V gene. V shed 0 bases and J 2 bases; nucleotides not matched to a gene: 9. The CDR3 sequence: CASSYSGTGVSRNYGYTF. The DNA of the CDR3 is TGTGCCAGCAGTTACTCTGGGACAGGGGTGTCTAGAAACTATGGCTACACCTTC.

The sample holds a few counts of this clonotype. The chain employs TRBV5-4 and TRBJ1-1; the D gene is possibly TRBD1 (6 bases). This CDR3 has 13 amino acids. Germline V CDR1 and CDR2: SGHNT, YYREEE (reference sequence). The V gene lost 4 bases and the J gene lost 8 bases, with 15 bases spanning the gap. CDR3: CASSPEPTGEAFF. The CDR3 DNA is TGTGCCAGCAGCCCCGAACCGACAGGCGAAGCTTTCTTT.

This clonotype was found a few times. The chain recombines TRBV28 with TRBJ2-1; 7 nucleotides line up with TRBD2. CDR3 length: 16 residues. CDR1 is MDHEN and CDR2 is SYDVKM in the germline V gene. J lost 3 bases, V lost 6 bases, and 11 bases had no gene match. The CDR3 nucleotides are TGTGCCAGCAGCCCGGGAGGAGCGGAGGGCTACAATGAGCAGTTCTTC. It encodes CASSPGGAEGYNEQFF.

The V and J genes are TRBV10-3 and TRBJ2-1, with 9 bases aligning to TRBD1. The CDR3 covers 14 residues. J gave up 6 bases and V 6 bases, and 6 bases lay outside the gene matches. Looked up from germline, CDR1 is ENHRY and CDR2 is SYGVKD. CDR3 in DNA: TGTGCCATCAGGGGACAGGGAGGACCCAATGAGCAGTTCTTC. Residues: CAIRGQGGPNEQFF.

This clonotype turned up a few times. V is TRBV12-3 or TRBV12-4 and J is TRBJ1-1; TRBD1 aligns across 9 bases. The junction had 9 bases not matched to a gene; V was cut back by 5 bases and J by 5 bases. This CDR3 contains 15 residues. Written as DNA, the CDR3 is TGTGCCAGCAGTCCGTGGACAGGGGTCGGGACTGAAGCTTTCTTT. Protein sequence: CASSPWTGVGTEAFF.

DNA for the CDR3: TGTGCCAGCAGTTTACTAACCGGGGGCTATGAGCAGTTCTTC. Amino acid sequence: CASSLLTGGYEQFF. The chain couples TRBV27 to TRBJ2-1, with D tentatively TRBD1 or TRBD2 (6 bases each). Germline-derived CDR1 and CDR2 are MNHEY and SMNVEV (reference sequence). V was cut by 2 bases and J by 8 bases, with 13 bases left in between. The CDR3 is 14 amino acids.

This clonotype was seen many times. The chain joins TRBV7-2 to TRBJ2-5; 12 bases fit TRBD2. The CDR3 is 16 amino acids. J was trimmed by 2 bases and V by 5 bases; bases with no gene match: 6. CDR1 is SGHTA, CDR2 FQGNSA, per germline. CDR3 residues: CASSRGLAGQQETQYF. The CDR3 coding sequence is TGTGCCAGCAGCAGAGGACTAGCGGGACAACAAGAGACCCAGTACTTC.

V is TRBV7-2 and J is TRBJ2-1; the D gene is possibly TRBD2 (5 bases). Trimming took off 5 bases at V and 6 bases at J, with 17 bases between the two ends. Per the germline V gene, CDR1 is SGHTA and CDR2 is FQGNSA. This CDR3 has 15 residues. CDR3 nucleotides: TGTGCCAGCAGCCTAACGGGTGATAGCGCCAATGAGCAGTTCTTC. Its translation is CASSLTGDSANEQFF.

J is TRBJ1-1 and V is TRBV6-2 or TRBV6-3; TRBD1 is a possible D gene (6 bases). CDR3 length: 16 residues. Germline-derived CDR1 and CDR2 are MNHEY and SVGEGT. Trimming left V 2 bases short and J 1 base short, with 14 bases between. CDR3 nucleotide sequence: TGTGCCAGCAGTTACGAGCGCAGGGGCGGGAACACTGAAGCTTTCTTT. As protein: CASSYERRGGNTEAFF.

V usage is TRBV20-1 and J usage is TRBJ2-3; D gene uncertain. This CDR3 has 12 amino acids. Germline V gives CDR1 DFQATT, CDR2 SNEGSKA (reference sequence). Between the trimmed V and J ends, which lost 0 bases and 4 bases, there was a span of 5 bases. The CDR3 loop reads CSAREVADTQYF. The CDR3 DNA follows: TGCAGTGCTAGAGAGGTAGCAGATACGCAGTATTTT.